These 12 T cell receptor beta chains share one sample of origin, sequenced in a study of cytomegalovirus exposure and HLA in healthy donors. Profiled with immunoSEQ multiplex PCR; TCRdb holds only in-frame clones, not every one. The table includes approximately 97,000 clones, approximately 93% detected once. Material: PBMCs. These receptors were collected from a young woman in good health and CMV-seropositive.

The chain carries TRBV27 and TRBJ2-1; no firm D call. Looked up from germline, CDR1 is MNHEY and CDR2 is SMNVEV (reference sequence). This CDR3 has 15 amino acids. The V gene lost 0 bases and the J gene lost 0 bases, with 6 bases spanning the gap. The CDR3 DNA is TGTGCCAGCAGTTTATCCTGGAGCTCCTACAATGAGCAGTTCTTC. This codes for CASSLSWSSYNEQFF.

This clone showed up just once. This sequence joins TRBV5-6 and TRBJ2-7, with 9 bases lining up with TRBD1. The CDR3 extends over 13 amino acids. Germline-derived CDR1 and CDR2 are SGHDT and YYEEEE. The V gene end was trimmed by 4 bases and the J gene end by 6 bases; junction bases not matched to a gene: 5. CDR3 residues: CASSRTGAGEQYF. Written as DNA, the CDR3 is TGTGCCAGCAGCCGGACAGGGGCGGGCGAGCAGTACTTC.

The chain recombines TRBV7-3 with TRBJ2-3, with a tentative D call TRBD2 (6 bases). CDR1 and CDR2 from the germline V gene are SGHTA and FQGTGA. V gave up 5 bases and J gave up 1 base, with 13 bases separating them. The CDR3 has 15 residues. As DNA, the CDR3 is TGTGCCAGCAGCAAGCAACCGGGGGGCACAGATACGCAGTATTTT. This encodes CASSKQPGGTDTQYF.

CDR3 in DNA: TGTGCCAGCAGCTTAAGGACAGTTCTGAACACTGAAGCTTTCTTT. This gives the protein CASSLRTVLNTEAFF. This sequence joins TRBV7-9 and TRBJ1-1; possible D gene TRBD1, 6 bases. The V end was cut by 2 bases, the J end by 0 bases, with 10 bases between. This CDR3 contains 15 residues. Germline V gives CDR1 SEHNR, CDR2 FQNEAQ (reference sequence).

J is TRBJ2-2 and V is TRBV15; a possible D gene is TRBD1 (6 bases). CDR1 is LNHNV, CDR2 YYDKDF, per germline (reference sequence). The CDR3 runs 15 residues. Trimming took 6 bases from V and 1 from J, leaving 12 bases between them. The CDR3 loop reads CATRQGRENTGELFF. CDR3 DNA: TGTGCCACCAGACAGGGCCGAGAGAACACCGGGGAGCTGTTTTTT.

The CDR3 loop reads CASSPSRDTGDTQYF. CDR3 coding DNA: TGTGCCAGCTCACCGTCCCGGGACACAGGAGATACGCAGTATTTT. This chain connects TRBV18 to TRBJ2-3, with D perhaps TRBD1 (6 bases). Germline V gene data show CDR1 as KGHSH and CDR2 as LQKENI. With 3 bases removed from V and 5 bases from J, the gap between germline ends came to 15 bases. This CDR3 is 15 amino acids long.

The V gene is TRBV5-6, the J gene TRBJ2-7, with D possibly TRBD2 on 5 matching bases. CDR3 length equals 16 residues. The germline gives CDR1 SGHDT, CDR2 YYEEEE. V was clipped by 4 bases and J by 3 bases, with 20 bases between them. This CDR3 reads CASSHPSGRRYYEQYF. The CDR3 DNA is TGTGCCAGCAGCCACCCGAGCGGCAGGAGATACTACGAGCAGTACTTC.

V is TRBV28 and J is TRBJ1-1, with TRBD1 as a possible D gene (5 bases). Looked up from germline, CDR1 is MDHEN and CDR2 is SYDVKM. V dropped 4 bases and J dropped 1 base, with 10 bases sitting between them. CDR3 length: 14 amino acids. The CDR3 protein is CASSSETENTEAFF. The CDR3 DNA sequence: TGTGCCAGCAGTTCGGAGACAGAGAACACTGAAGCTTTCTTT.

J is TRBJ1-3 and V is TRBV10-3; 8 positions match TRBD1. Germline V gene data show CDR1 as ENHRY and CDR2 as SYGVKD. The CDR3 loop spans 16 amino acids. With V trimmed by 10 bases and J by 2 bases, 13 bases remained unmatched. CDR3 protein: CATQDTDRAAGNTIYF. CDR3 coding DNA: TGTGCCACTCAGGACACGGACAGGGCGGCTGGAAACACCATATATTTT.

J is TRBJ2-1 and V is TRBV5-1; 10 bases align to TRBD2. Trimming removed 6 bases from V and 5 bases from J; junction bases left unmatched: 5. The CDR3 length is 14 residues. The germline V gene encodes CDR1 SGHRS and CDR2 YFSETQ. The CDR3 region has the DNA TGCGCCAGCAACGAACTAGCGGGGAACAATGAGCAGTTCTTC. This encodes CASNELAGNNEQFF.

The V call is TRBV30, the J call TRBJ1-5, with 9 bases identical to TRBD1. V was clipped by 3 bases and J by 4 bases; unmatched bases: 7. The CDR3 has 15 residues. Germline assignment: CDR1 GTSNPN and CDR2 SVGIG (reference sequence). The CDR3 coding sequence is TGTGCCTGGAGCTCTGGGACAGGGAGGAATCAGCCCCAGCATTTT. It specifies CAWSSGTGRNQPQHF.

The count of this clone is one. The chain couples TRBV27 to TRBJ2-1, with 8 bases lining up with TRBD2. J gave up 6 bases and V 4 bases, and 2 bases lay outside the gene matches. CDR1 is MNHEY and CDR2 is SMNVEV in the germline V gene (reference sequence). The CDR3 is 13 residues long. This chain's CDR3 is CASSSTSGNEQFF. The CDR3 coding sequence is TGTGCCAGCAGTTCTACTAGCGGCAATGAGCAGTTCTTC.